Presented here are 21 T cell receptor beta chains from one specimen sequenced in a study of T cells in localized non-small cell lung cancer. Profiling relied on immunoSEQ multiplex PCR, and the TCRdb table lists in-frame clones only, not all of them. The sample carries 9,000 or so clones, about 90% recorded once. Sample: peripheral blood, taken before any cancer treatment. The receptors stem from a woman aged 35 to 70 with stage I squamous cell lung carcinoma.

The V call is TRBV19, the J call TRBJ1-1; 9 nucleotides match TRBD1. CDR3 length equals 16 residues. J lost 4 bases, V lost 6 bases, and 12 bases had no gene match. The germline V gene encodes CDR1 LNHDA and CDR2 SQIVND (reference sequence). The CDR3 DNA reads as TGTGCCAGTAGCAATAATCCGGGACAGGGCAGCACTGAAGCTTTCTTT. Its protein is CASSNNPGQGSTEAFF.

The chain carries TRBV11-2 and TRBJ2-6; TRBD1 is a possible D gene (5 bases). The germline V gene has CDR1 SGHAT and CDR2 FQNNGV. The CDR3 totals 16 residues. V was shortened by 5 bases and J by 2 bases, with 13 bases between the two germline ends. CDR3 nucleotides: TGTGCCAGCAGCCCAGGGTTGGGCACTGGGGCCAACGTCCTGACTTTC. Encoded protein: CASSPGLGTGANVLTF.

The chain uses TRBV29-1 and TRBJ1-2; a possible D gene is TRBD1 (6 bases). The CDR3 runs 13 residues. Per the germline V gene, CDR1 is SQVTM and CDR2 is ANQGSEA. V shed 6 bases and J shed 2 bases, with 13 bases lying between them. The CDR3 bases are TGCAGCGTCTCCGGGACAAAGAACTATGGCTACACCTTC. This codes for CSVSGTKNYGYTF.

The chain carries TRBV4-1 and TRBJ2-4, with unresolved D. The ends were cut back, 5 bases at V and 4 bases at J, with 12 bases in the middle. Germline V gene data show CDR1 as MGHRA and CDR2 as YSYEKL. This CDR3 is built from 14 residues. The CDR3 DNA is TGCGCCAGCAGCTCTGTTTTGGTTAAAAACATTCAGTACTTC. Its protein product is CASSSVLVKNIQYF.

The V gene is TRBV5-4, the J gene TRBJ1-2; no firm D call. Looked up from germline, CDR1 is SGHNT and CDR2 is YYREEE (reference sequence). The V end lost 0 bases, the J end lost 3 bases, and 9 bases lay between the germline ends. This CDR3 spans 14 amino acids. CDR3 protein: CASSLEAPDYGYTF. The CDR3, as DNA: TGTGCCAGCAGCTTGGAGGCCCCCGACTATGGCTACACCTTC.

The J gene is TRBJ1-1, the V gene TRBV29-1; 8 nucleotides match TRBD1. CDR3 length: 11 amino acids. Germline CDR1 and CDR2: SQVTM and ANQGSEA. V shed 8 bases, J shed 11 bases, and the junction held 10 bases outside the gene matches. The CDR3 DNA follows: TGCAGCACCGGACAGGGACTTATGGCTTTCTTT. It encodes CSTGQGLMAFF.

The rearrangement links TRBV7-6 to TRBJ1-5, with 7 bases matching TRBD1. V shed 2 bases, J shed 6 bases, and the junction held 7 bases outside the gene matches. Germline V gene lookup returns CDR1 SGHVS and CDR2 FNYEAQ. This CDR3 comprises 15 residues. The CDR3 region has the DNA TGTGCCAGCAGCTTACAGGGGGGGGCAGGTCAGCCCCAGCATTTT. Amino acid sequence: CASSLQGGAGQPQHF.

This clone was recorded a few times. The chain has TRBV7-7 and TRBJ2-1; 8 bases are a match to TRBD2. Germline V gives CDR1 SSHAT, CDR2 FNYEAQ (reference sequence). J was trimmed by 6 bases and V by 5 bases; bases with no gene match: 9. This CDR3 region has 15 residues. The CDR3 protein is CASSLDRGGGNEQFF. The DNA for the CDR3 is TGTGCCAGCAGCCTTGATCGGGGGGGCGGCAATGAGCAGTTCTTC.

The genes are TRBV15 and TRBJ2-7; tentatively, D is TRBD2 (6 bases). The germline gives CDR1 LNHNV, CDR2 YYDKDF (reference sequence). The length of the CDR3 is 15 residues. V lost 1 base to trimming and J lost 4 bases, with 14 bases between them. The CDR3 reads CATSRAAPGLYEQYF. The CDR3 region has the DNA TGTGCCACCAGCAGAGCCGCGCCGGGACTGTACGAGCAGTACTTC. Full variable domain (outside the CDR3, taken from reference TRBV15 and TRBJ2-7): DAMVIQNPRYQVTQFGKPVTLSCSQTLNHNVMYWYQQKSSQAPKLLFHYYDKDFNNEADTPDNFQSRRPNTSFCFLDIRSPGLGDTAMYLCATSRAAPGLYEQYFGPGTRLTVT.

The gene calls are TRBV27 and TRBJ2-1, with D perhaps given as TRBD1 or TRBD2 (7 bases each). CDR1 is MNHEY, CDR2 SMNVEV, per germline (reference sequence). The CDR3 is 15 amino acids. The V end lost 6 bases, the J end lost 5 bases, and 17 bases lay between the germline ends. CDR3 sequence reads: CASRSQGGVNNEQFF. The DNA of the CDR3 is TGTGCCAGCAGGTCCCAGGGGGGGGTAAACAATGAGCAGTTCTTC.

The rearrangement joins TRBV30 to TRBJ1-5; D is ambiguous. The CDR3 consists of 15 residues. With 0 bases removed from V and 0 bases from J, the gap between germline ends came to 9 bases. The germline V gene has CDR1 GTSNPN and CDR2 SVGIG (reference sequence). The chain's CDR3 is CAWSVGGYSNQPQHF. The CDR3 coding sequence is TGTGCCTGGAGTGTGGGAGGCTATAGCAATCAGCCCCAGCATTTT.

The chain is built from TRBV19 and TRBJ2-3; D not resolved. Germline V gene lookup returns CDR1 LNHDA and CDR2 SQIVND (reference sequence). The CDR3 loop spans 15 amino acids. V lost 3 bases, J lost 1 base, and 11 bases lay in between. CDR3 coding DNA: TGTGCCAGTAGTATTGCAGTCCCCCGCACAGATACGCAGTATTTT. Translated, it gives CASSIAVPRTDTQYF.

This clone has more than one count but fewer than ten. V usage is TRBV20-1 and J usage is TRBJ1-4; D is unresolved. Trimming took off 0 bases at V and 7 bases at J, with 0 bases between the two ends. The CDR3 is made up of 10 amino acids. Germline-derived CDR1 and CDR2 are DFQATT and SNEGSKA (reference sequence). CDR3 loop: CSARDEKLFF. Written as DNA, the CDR3 is TGCAGTGCTAGAGATGAAAAACTGTTTTTT.

The chain is built from TRBV18 and TRBJ2-5; D not certain. The V end lost 3 bases, the J end lost 1 base, and 3 bases lay between the germline ends. The CDR3 has 12 residues. Germline lookup yields CDR1 KGHSH and CDR2 LQKENI. This CDR3 is CASSPSQETQYF. CDR3 bases: TGTGCCAGCTCACCGAGCCAAGAGACCCAGTACTTC.

This chain connects TRBV7-2 to TRBJ1-1; D is undetermined. Trimming shortened V by 1 base and J by 4 bases, and 7 bases separated the two germline ends. CDR1 SGHTA and CDR2 FQGNSA come from the germline V gene. The length of the CDR3 is 13 residues. CDR3 DNA: TGTGCCAGCAGCTTAGACTTGAGCACTGAAGCTTTCTTT. Its protein product is CASSLDLSTEAFF.

The V call is TRBV2, the J call TRBJ1-6; no definite D call. V was clipped by 7 bases and J by 12 bases, with 16 bases between them. CDR3 length: 13 amino acids. The germline CDR1 and CDR2 sequences are SNHLY and FYNNEI. Here the CDR3 reads CASNTDLVEPLHF. The CDR3 region has the DNA TGTGCCAGCAATACGGATCTAGTCGAACCCCTCCACTTT.

This clone appeared a single time. The chain uses TRBV19 and TRBJ2-2, with TRBD2 matching 8 bases. The CDR3 consists of 14 residues. In germline, CDR1 is LNHDA, CDR2 SQIVND (reference sequence). The V segment lost 11 bases and the J segment 5 bases; nucleotides outside the gene matches: 10. DNA for the CDR3: TGTGCCTCCTCGTCGGGGGGGGAAACCGGGGAGCTGTTTTTT. Translation gives CASSSGGETGELFF.

This chain connects TRBV19 to TRBJ2-3, with 8 bases fitting TRBD1. V lost 7 bases and J lost 5; bases outside the gene matches: 8. This CDR3 is built from 14 residues. Germline lookup yields CDR1 LNHDA and CDR2 SQIVND (reference sequence). Written as DNA, the CDR3 is TGTGCCAGTACCATGACAGGGGATATAGATACGCAGTATTTT. Residues: CASTMTGDIDTQYF.

The V and J genes are TRBV4-1 and TRBJ1-6; 9 nucleotides align to TRBD1. Germline V gene lookup returns CDR1 MGHRA and CDR2 YSYEKL. V lost 0 bases to trimming and J lost 11 bases; unmatched junction nucleotides: 11. This CDR3 is built from 17 residues. Here the CDR3 DNA reads TGCGCCAGCAGCCAAGATAAGGGTTGGACAGGGGAGGCACCCCTCCACTTT. Amino acid sequence: CASSQDKGWTGEAPLHF.

As DNA, the CDR3 is TGTGCCAGCAGCGGGACAGGGGGCGCCAACGAGCAGTACTTC. It encodes CASSGTGGANEQYF. The chain links TRBV2 to TRBJ2-7; TRBD1 matches at 12 bases. The CDR3 runs 14 residues. Germline CDR1 SNHLY, CDR2 FYNNEI. V was pared by 6 bases and J by 5 bases, with 5 bases of the junction left unmatched.

This clone was counted only a few times. The V gene is TRBV5-1, the J gene TRBJ1-1; TRBD1 matches 7 bases. Looked up from germline, CDR1 is SGHRS and CDR2 is YFSETQ. The V segment lost 4 bases and the J segment 3 bases; nucleotides outside the gene matches: 6. This CDR3 comprises 14 residues. CDR3 amino acids: CASSDGQEYTEAFF. CDR3 coding DNA: TGCGCCAGCAGCGACGGACAGGAATACACTGAAGCTTTCTTT.